The 4 T cell receptor beta chains below come from one sample, sequenced in a study of T cell repertoires in cytomegalovirus infection. TCRdb re-analysed the reads in MiXCR, keeping a single row per CDR3 protein. The table lists over 250,000 distinct CDR3 sequences, less than 25% of them singletons. No antigen has been assigned to these receptors. The starting material was cultured PBMCs, obtained from culture after CMV antigen stimulation. Receptors originate from a human donor in good health (CMV status not recorded). Some clones in this sample may be carry-over from other donors' samples.

The chain couples TRBV4-3 to TRBJ1-1, with D possibly matching TRBD1 (5 bases). Germline loops: CDR1 LGHNA, CDR2 YSLEER. The V end lost 0 bases, the J end lost 4 bases, and 12 bases lay between the germline ends. The CDR3 contains 15 residues. CDR3 coding DNA: TGCGCCAGCAGCCAAGATTCGAGGGACGGCACTGAAGCTTTCTTT. It translates to CASSQDSRDGTEAFF.

This chain joins TRBV7-3 and TRBJ2-6; D gene unclear. The V end was cut by 6 bases, the J end by 2 bases, with 17 bases between. Per germline, CDR1 SGHTA and CDR2 FQGTGA. The CDR3 runs to 17 residues. In DNA, the CDR3 is TGTGCCAGCAGATCAGAGGTGGCGGTGACTGGGGCCAACGTCCTGACTTTC. Protein sequence: CASRSEVAVTGANVLTF.

This clonotype has more than one count but fewer than ten. The rearrangement joins TRBV7-6 to TRBJ2-7; D is unclear. V lost 5 bases to trimming and J lost 6 bases, with 14 bases between them. The CDR3 is made up of 13 amino acids. Germline V CDR1 and CDR2: SGHVS, FNYEAQ. The chain's CDR3 is CASSLRYSPEQYF. As DNA, the CDR3 is TGTGCCAGCAGCCTACGGTACAGTCCCGAGCAGTACTTC.

J is TRBJ2-7 and V is TRBV6-5; tentatively, D is TRBD2 (5 bases). CDR1 is MNHEY, CDR2 SVGAGI, per germline. The CDR3 covers 15 residues. The V end lost 0 bases, the J end lost 2 bases, and 11 bases lay between the germline ends. The CDR3 is CASSYSRGFPYEQYF. The CDR3 DNA follows: TGTGCCAGCAGTTACTCGAGAGGGTTCCCCTACGAGCAGTACTTC.